These 2 T cell receptor beta chains came from one sample sequenced in a study of blood T cell repertoires in COVID-19. TCRdb's table, derived via immunoSEQ multiplex PCR, lists solely in-frame clones and lacks some. Seen here are roughly 64,000 clones, around 86% observed once, and the top ten hold 3.2%. Material: peripheral blood. The source is a man in his forties or fifties with active COVID-19.

The V call is TRBV5-1, the J call TRBJ2-5, with 9 bases lining up with TRBD2. CDR1 is SGHRS, CDR2 YFSETQ, per germline. The V and J ends lost 5 bases and 5 bases, in that order; junction bases with no gene match: 10. The CDR3 is made up of 15 amino acids. The CDR3 here is CASRNGGGASETQYF. CDR3 bases: TGCGCCAGCAGGAACGGCGGGGGGGCTTCTGAGACCCAGTACTTC.

V is TRBV5-4 and J is TRBJ2-3, with 8 positions matching TRBD1. CDR1 is SGHNT, CDR2 YYREEE, per germline (reference sequence). V trimming: 4 bases; J trimming: 4 bases; junction bases outside the gene matches: 8. This CDR3 spans 15 amino acids. CDR3 residues: CASSLGQGIADTQYF. The CDR3 nucleotides are TGTGCCAGCAGCCTCGGACAGGGTATCGCAGATACGCAGTATTTT. The variable domain in full, completed from reference TRBV5-4 and TRBJ2-3, reads ETGVTQSPTHLIKTRGQQVTLRCSSQSGHNTVSWYQQALGQGPQFIFQYYREEENGRGNFPPRFSGLQFPNYSSELNVNALELDDSALYLCASSLGQGIADTQYFGPGTRLTVL.